These 31 T cell receptor beta chains originate from one sample sequenced in a study of blood T cells in healthy people across ages. Using a J-beta primer mix together with a sample-barcoded 5' primer, a second PCR was run for about 7 to 12 cycles. TCRdb itself ran the 5' RACE reads through MiXCR, one entry per CDR3 protein. This table has 1.8 million or so distinct CDR3 sequences, about two fifths appearing once. Material for sequencing was blood. The origin of the receptors is a human donor in good health.

This clonotype was picked up a small number of times. The chain uses TRBV7-6 and TRBJ1-2; no clear D. The CDR3 totals 13 residues. V lost 5 bases and J 6 bases, leaving 13 bases between the germline ends. CDR1 is SGHVS, CDR2 FNYEAQ, per germline. The CDR3 spells CASSRTVIDGYTF. The CDR3 nucleotides read TGTGCCAGCAGCCGAACAGTTATAGATGGCTACACCTTC.

This clonotype appeared a few times. The J gene is TRBJ1-2, the V gene TRBV6-5; 7 bases line up with TRBD1. V lost 6 bases, J lost 0 bases, and 10 bases stayed unmatched. The CDR3 has 16 residues. CDR1 and CDR2 (germline): MNHEY, SVGAGI. CDR3 region: CASRPTGAQTNYGYTF. CDR3 DNA: TGTGCCAGCAGGCCCACAGGGGCCCAAACTAACTATGGCTACACCTTC.

The sample holds one count of this clonotype. The rearrangement joins TRBV20-1 to TRBJ2-1, with 8 positions matching TRBD2. The closer fit of TRBJ2-7 to the DNA end suggests the J call may be wrong. Germline-derived CDR1 and CDR2 are DFQATT and SNEGSKA (reference sequence). This CDR3 is built from 14 residues. CDR3 sequence: CSASSGGWHNEQYF. In DNA, the CDR3 is TGCAGTGCTAGTTCGGGGGGGTGGCACAATGAGCAGTACTTC.

Comments on this clonotype: Its ends do not fully match the called genes, so a read error is possible. The chain combines TRBV5-1 with TRBJ1-2; no reliable D call. CDR3 length: 12 residues. Germline V gene data show CDR1 as SGHRS and CDR2 as YFSETQ. In DNA form, the CDR3 reads TGCGCCAGCAGGAGGTTTAACTATGGCTGCACCTTC. This sequence encodes CASRRFNYGCTF.

This clonotype was counted only a few times. This rearrangement joins TRBV19 to TRBJ1-2; D might be TRBD1 (6 bases). Trimming pared 4 bases from V and 4 bases from J, leaving 16 bases between. The CDR3 covers 15 residues. Germline loops: CDR1 LNHDA, CDR2 SQIVND (reference sequence). CDR3 sequence (DNA): TGTGCCAGTAGTACTGGCGGGGGGCGAGGCTATGGCTACACCTTC. Translated, it gives CASSTGGGRGYGYTF. Complete variable domain (other parts from reference TRBV19 and TRBJ1-2): DGGITQSPKYLFRKEGQNVTLSCEQNLNHDAMYWYRQDPGQGLRLIYYSQIVNDFQKGDIAEGYSVSREKKESFPLTVTSAQKNPTAFYLCASSTGGGRGYGYTFGSGTRLTVV.

This clonotype came up a few times. CDR3 protein: CASSLGIRYTGNPFQETQYF. The CDR3 nucleotides read TGTGCCAGCAGCTTAGGCATTAGGTATACAGGGAACCCGTTTCAAGAGACCCAGTACTTC. This chain joins TRBV7-2 and TRBJ2-5; the D gene is possibly TRBD1 (6 bases). The CDR3 is 20 amino acids. Looked up from germline, CDR1 is SGHTA and CDR2 is FQGNSA. V was shortened by 1 base and J by 2 bases, with 26 bases between the two germline ends.

V and J are TRBV3-1 and TRBJ2-3; possibly TRBD1 or TRBD2 for D (6 bases each). Germline CDR1 reads LGHDT; CDR2 reads YNNKEL (reference sequence). V lost 1 base and J lost 4, with 12 bases in between. This CDR3 is built from 15 residues. CDR3 amino acids: CASSQGGAKADTQYF. The CDR3 DNA sequence: TGTGCCAGCAGCCAAGGGGGGGCCAAAGCAGATACGCAGTATTTT.

This clonotype is a singleton in its sample. At one end, the junction sequence differs from germline, possibly due to a read error. J is TRBJ2-1 and V is TRBV4-3; D call uncertain. The CDR3 covers 13 residues. The germline V gene has CDR1 LGHNA and CDR2 YSLEER. Here the CDR3 DNA reads TGCACCAGCAGCCAAGATCGTGGCAGTGAGCAGTTCTTC. The encoded protein is CTSSQDRGSEQFF.

CDR3: CASSTTGTRSTDTQYF. CDR3 bases: TGTGCCAGCAGCACCACCGGGACTAGAAGCACAGATACGCAGTATTTT. The chain links TRBV7-2 to TRBJ2-3; 8 bases are shared with TRBD2. The ends lost 5 bases at V and 0 bases at J; junction bases unmatched: 7. CDR1 and CDR2 from the germline V gene are SGHTA and FQGNSA. The CDR3 extends over 16 amino acids.

The rearrangement uses TRBV5-1 and TRBJ2-5; no firm D call. V lost 2 bases and J lost 4, with 6 bases in between. CDR3 size: 12 residues. Germline values: CDR1 SGHRS, CDR2 YFSETQ. The CDR3: CASSFSPETQYF. The DNA of the CDR3 is TGCGCCAGCAGCTTTTCCCCAGAGACCCAGTACTTC.

There are a few counts of this clonotype. V gene TRBV11-2 combines with J gene TRBJ2-7, with 8 bases aligning to TRBD1. CDR3 size: 16 residues. The germline V gene has CDR1 SGHAT and CDR2 FQNNGV. J lost 2 bases, V lost 4 bases, and 10 bases had no gene match. CDR3: CASSSLRDRRAYEQYF. DNA of the CDR3: TGTGCCAGCAGCTCTCTTAGGGACAGGCGCGCCTACGAGCAGTACTTC.

This sequence joins TRBV7-3 and TRBJ1-6, with 9 bases that match TRBD1. The V gene's germline CDR1 is SGHTA and CDR2 FQGTGA. The CDR3 sequence is 14 residues long. Unmatched junction bases numbered 3, after V lost 5 bases and J lost 7 bases. The CDR3, as DNA: TGTGCCAGCAGCCAACAGGGGGCCAATTCACCCCTCCACTTT. Translation: CASSQQGANSPLHF.

This clonotype has only a few counts. This chain links TRBV5-1 with TRBJ1-6; possible D gene TRBD1, 5 bases. V lost 8 bases and J 9 bases, leaving 27 bases between the germline ends. CDR3 size: 17 residues. Germline lookup yields CDR1 SGHRS and CDR2 YFSETQ. Here the CDR3 reads CARSGGGAERLSSPLHF. The CDR3, as DNA: TGCGCCAGATCAGGTGGAGGGGCAGAACGTCTTAGTTCACCCCTCCACTTT.

A note on this clonotype: The junction shows a germline mismatch at one end, possibly a read error. The chain uses TRBV12-3 or TRBV12-4 and TRBJ1-1, with unresolved D. CDR3 length: 14 residues. DNA for the CDR3: TGTGCCGGCAGTACCCGGACGTACTATTCTGAAGCTTTCTTT. As protein: CAGSTRTYYSEAFF.

The rearrangement uses TRBV5-1 and TRBJ2-3; tentative D call: TRBD2 (5 bases). Germline assignment: CDR1 SGHRS and CDR2 YFSETQ. The CDR3 length is 16 residues. With 7 bases removed from V and 1 base from J, the gap between germline ends came to 19 bases. Here the CDR3 reads CASRARGLDRTDTQYF. The CDR3, as DNA: TGCGCCAGCCGAGCTCGGGGTCTTGATCGCACAGATACGCAGTATTTT.

The CDR3 loop reads CASSTTLDPYEQYF. CDR3 sequence (DNA): TGTGCCAGCAGCACGACGCTGGACCCCTACGAGCAGTACTTC. This rearrangement joins TRBV9 to TRBJ2-7, with D hard to call. Trimming took 4 bases from V and 2 from J, leaving 13 bases between them. This CDR3 spans 14 amino acids. From germline, CDR1 is SGDLS and CDR2 YYNGEE.

The chain couples TRBV20-1 to TRBJ2-3; 9 bases align to TRBD2. The ends lost 5 bases at V and 3 bases at J; junction bases unmatched: 6. Germline V gene lookup returns CDR1 DFQATT and CDR2 SNEGSKA (reference sequence). The CDR3 covers 14 residues. CDR3: CSAPLAGETDTQYF. The CDR3 DNA reads as TGCAGTGCTCCTTTAGCGGGGGAAACAGATACGCAGTATTTT.

Regarding this clonotype: Its ends do not fully match the called genes, so a read error is possible. The chain couples TRBV2 to TRBJ1-2; D uncertain. The CDR3 extends over 14 amino acids. Germline V CDR1 and CDR2: SNHLY, FYNNEI. The CDR3 loop reads CASREARTLYGYTF. The CDR3 DNA sequence: TGTGCCAGCAGGGAAGCGAGGACGCTCTATGGCTACACCTTC.

This clonotype was counted only a few times. This sequence joins TRBV20-1 and TRBJ2-3, with D hard to call. Germline CDR1 is DFQATT and CDR2 is SNEGSKA (reference sequence). Trimming took off 4 bases at V and 0 bases at J, with 8 bases between the two ends. The CDR3 loop spans 13 amino acids. The CDR3 coding sequence is TGCAGTGCTAAGCCGACCAGCACAGATACGCAGTATTTT. This gives the protein CSAKPTSTDTQYF.

The chain employs TRBV10-3 and TRBJ1-1; D gene ambiguous. CDR1 and CDR2 (germline): ENHRY, SYGVKD. This CDR3 comprises 14 residues. Trimming took 6 bases from V and 1 from J, leaving 12 bases between them. The DNA of the CDR3 is TGTGCCATCAGGGACGAGTACCCGAACACTGAAGCTTTCTTT. It encodes CAIRDEYPNTEAFF.

The V and J genes are TRBV4-3 and TRBJ1-1, with D uncertain. Trimming pared 0 bases from V and 0 bases from J, leaving 11 bases between. Germline CDR1 is LGHNA and CDR2 is YSLEER. CDR3 size: 16 residues. The CDR3 region has the DNA TGCGCCAGCAGCCAAGAAGGAGGGAAGATGAACACTGAAGCTTTCTTT. Its protein is CASSQEGGKMNTEAFF.

This clonotype was found a few times. This sequence joins TRBV2 and TRBJ2-1, with TRBD2 matching 12 bases. V shed 6 bases, J shed 5 bases, and the junction held 5 bases outside the gene matches. Germline CDR1 reads SNHLY; CDR2 reads FYNNEI. This CDR3 contains 15 residues. DNA for the CDR3: TGTGCCAGCAGGCCCCGACTAGCGGGGGACAATGAGCAGTTCTTC. Its translation is CASRPRLAGDNEQFF.

This clonotype was detected only a few times. The chain joins TRBV16 to TRBJ2-7, with D perhaps matching TRBD1 (6 bases). The CDR3 extends over 16 amino acids. Germline lookup yields CDR1 KGHSY and CDR2 FQNENV. V was trimmed by 2 bases and J by 0 bases, leaving 14 bases between them. The CDR3 region has the DNA TGTGCCAGCAGCCAAATCGGGGCAGGGGTCTCCTACGAGCAGTACTTC. Translating it yields CASSQIGAGVSYEQYF.

This clonotype was seen a few times. The chain links TRBV27 to TRBJ2-1, with no clear D. With 3 bases removed from V and 10 bases from J, the gap between germline ends came to 16 bases. Germline CDR1 MNHEY, CDR2 SMNVEV (reference sequence). This CDR3 spans 14 amino acids. Here the CDR3 DNA reads TGTGCCAGCAGTTTCGTTGGTCAGACGATAGAGCAGTTCTTC. Encoded protein: CASSFVGQTIEQFF.

This rearrangement joins TRBV5-1 to TRBJ2-3; D unresolved. V was clipped by 0 bases and J by 0 bases, with 8 bases between them. In germline, CDR1 is SGHRS, CDR2 YFSETQ. The CDR3 totals 15 residues. CDR3 residues: CASSLVRQSTDTQYF. The DNA for the CDR3 is TGCGCCAGCAGCTTGGTGCGACAAAGCACAGATACGCAGTATTTT.

This clonotype has more than one count but fewer than ten. At one boundary the junction diverges from the germline segment, which might be a read error. The DNA for the CDR3 is TGTGCCAGTAGCTCTCTCCCGGGACAGGGCCACGAGCAGTACTTC. This gives the protein CASSSLPGQGHEQYF. The chain carries TRBV7-9 and TRBJ2-5, with 9 bases lining up with TRBD1. The J call may be in error: the DNA end matches TRBJ2-7 better. This CDR3 has 15 residues. Per germline, CDR1 SEHNR and CDR2 FQNEAQ (reference sequence).

This clonotype was picked up many times. The chain couples TRBV29-1 to TRBJ2-3, with no clear D. The germline V gene encodes CDR1 SQVTM and CDR2 ANQGSEA. V lost 5 bases and J 3 bases, leaving 12 bases between the germline ends. The CDR3 extends over 13 amino acids. The CDR3 DNA follows: TGCAGCGTTTTGTCCGAGTCGACAGATACGCAGTATTTT. Amino acids: CSVLSESTDTQYF.

V is TRBV7-3 and J is TRBJ1-2; D call uncertain. The germline V gene encodes CDR1 SGHTA and CDR2 FQGTGA. The V gene lost 2 bases and the J gene lost 1 base, with 14 bases spanning the gap. This CDR3 spans 16 amino acids. The CDR3 is CASSLQPIPDNYGYTF. The CDR3 nucleotides are TGTGCCAGCAGCTTACAACCTATCCCAGATAACTATGGCTACACCTTC.

V gene TRBV29-1 combines with J gene TRBJ1-1, with D possibly being TRBD1 (6 bases). This CDR3 is built from 15 residues. Trimming cost V 4 bases and J 3 bases, with 18 bases left between them. Per the germline V gene, CDR1 is SQVTM and CDR2 is ANQGSEA. The CDR3 spells CSVGGSAGADTEAFF. In DNA form, the CDR3 reads TGCAGCGTTGGGGGCTCGGCGGGGGCAGACACTGAAGCTTTCTTT.

This clonotype was seen a handful of times. CDR3 loop: CSVAQRGDPGEKLFF. CDR3 in DNA: TGCAGCGTTGCCCAACGAGGGGACCCGGGAGAAAAACTGTTTTTT. This chain uses TRBV29-1 with TRBJ1-4; possible D gene TRBD1, 5 bases. This CDR3 has 15 residues. V dropped 4 bases and J dropped 8 bases, with 20 bases sitting between them. Germline V CDR1 and CDR2: SQVTM, ANQGSEA.

This chain connects TRBV10-3 to TRBJ2-5; possibly TRBD1 for D (6 bases). Germline V gives CDR1 ENHRY, CDR2 SYGVKD. The V and J ends lost 6 bases and 2 bases respectively, with 10 bases between them. The CDR3 contains 13 residues. The CDR3 spells CAISRDKQETQYF. Here the CDR3 DNA reads TGTGCCATCAGCCGGGACAAACAAGAGACCCAGTACTTC.